This T cell receptor beta chain was sequenced in a study of follicular helper T cells after annual influenza vaccination. The CDR3 runs to 12 residues. J lost 4 bases, V lost 10 bases, and 4 bases had no gene match. The V gene's germline CDR1 is ENHRY and CDR2 SYGVKD. The time point was: 2015-2016 season, 7 days after influenza vaccination. Clones were read by immunoSEQ multiplex PCR, and TCRdb kept only the in-frame ones, dropping some. The sample consists of some 7,000 clones, 80% to 90% of them appearing once. The chain uses TRBV10-3 and TRBJ1-2; 9 nucleotides match TRBD1. The sequencing here drew on CXCR5- memory CD4+ T cells sorted from blood, taken 7 days after influenza vaccination. The source of this sequence is an adult who received the influenza vaccine. CDR3 sequence (DNA): TGTGCCACGGGACAGGGTTCCTATGGCTACACCTTC. It codes for CATGQGSYGYTF.